The rows below give T cell receptor beta chains drawn from one sample of a study of blood T cells in healthy people across ages. One entry per CDR3 protein results from TCRdb running MiXCR on the 5' RACE reads. The sample has 800,000 or so distinct CDR3 sequences; approximately 59% are singletons. The specimen was blood. The receptor set was obtained from a man under 40 in good health. CDR3s include the opening cysteine and the closing phenylalanine or tryptophan. The order of the fields is V gene, clone size, D gene, J gene, CDR3 DNA, CDR3 protein. The D gene is left open where the match is weak. Expanded clones are given a class, and other clones once, few, many or no size at all.

v_gene: TRBV3-1
abundance: few
d_gene: -
j_gene: TRBJ2-1
CDR3nt: TGTGCCAGCAGTCACCGGGGGAGCTACAATGAGCAGTTCTTC
CDR3aa: CASSHRGSYNEQFF

v_gene: TRBV28
abundance: -
d_gene: -
j_gene: TRBJ1-1
CDR3nt: TGTGCCAGCAGTTTATGGATACAGCTAGACAGCAAAAACACTGAAGCTTTCTTT
CDR3aa: CASSLWIQLDSKNTEAFF

v_gene: TRBV12-3/TRBV12-4
abundance: -
d_gene: -
j_gene: TRBJ1-6
CDR3nt: TGTGTCAGCAGCTATAATAATTCACCCCTCCACTTT
CDR3aa: CVSSYNNSPLHF

v_gene: TRBV11-1
abundance: -
d_gene: TRBD1
j_gene: TRBJ2-5
CDR3nt: TGTGCCAGCAGCTTAGTCGGGACAGCTAAGATGGGTGAGACCCAGTACTTC
CDR3aa: CASSLVGTAKMGETQYF

v_gene: TRBV24-1
abundance: few
d_gene: TRBD1
j_gene: TRBJ2-3
CDR3nt: TGTGCCACCAGTGACCAGACCGGGACAGGGTCAGATACGCAGTATTTT
CDR3aa: CATSDQTGTGSDTQYF

v_gene: TRBV29-1
abundance: -
d_gene: -
j_gene: TRBJ2-7
CDR3nt: TGCAGCGTGGCCCGCAGGGGATACGAGCAGTACTTC
CDR3aa: CSVARRGYEQYF

v_gene: TRBV4-2
abundance: -
d_gene: TRBD2
j_gene: TRBJ2-7
CDR3nt: TGTGCCAGCAGCCAAGTCAACCTAGCGGGGGTGTACTACGAGCAGTACTTC
CDR3aa: CASSQVNLAGVYYEQYF

v_gene: TRBV6-2/TRBV6-3
abundance: -
d_gene: -
j_gene: TRBJ2-1
CDR3nt: TGTGCCAGCAGTTACAGGGTAGACAATGAGCAGTTCTTC
CDR3aa: CASSYRVDNEQFF

v_gene: TRBV6-2/TRBV6-3
abundance: -
d_gene: -
j_gene: TRBJ2-3
CDR3nt: TGTGCCAGCAGTTACTGGCAGGGCCACACAGATACGCAGTATTTT
CDR3aa: CASSYWQGHTDTQYF

v_gene: TRBV29-1
abundance: -
d_gene: -
j_gene: TRBJ2-1
CDR3nt: TGCAGCGTTGAAGATCCAGTGTACAGTGAGCAGTTCTTC
CDR3aa: CSVEDPVYSEQFF

v_gene: TRBV15
abundance: -
d_gene: TRBD1
j_gene: TRBJ2-5
CDR3nt: TGTGCCACCAGCAGAGGGGACAGTCAAGAGACCCAGTACTTC
CDR3aa: CATSRGDSQETQYF

v_gene: TRBV5-1
abundance: -
d_gene: TRBD2
j_gene: TRBJ2-3
CDR3nt: TGCGCCAGCAGCTTGGCCGGTCTAGCGGGAGATACGCAGTATTTT
CDR3aa: CASSLAGLAGDTQYF

v_gene: TRBV27
abundance: -
d_gene: TRBD2
j_gene: TRBJ2-1
CDR3nt: TGTGCCAGCAGTATTAGCGGGGGGGCCTCTGGGGAGCAGTTCTTC
CDR3aa: CASSISGGASGEQFF

v_gene: TRBV10-3
abundance: -
d_gene: TRBD1
j_gene: TRBJ2-7
CDR3nt: TGTGCCATCAGCACGGGACAGGGTGGCGAGCAGTACTTC
CDR3aa: CAISTGQGGEQYF

v_gene: TRBV29-1
abundance: few
d_gene: TRBD1
j_gene: TRBJ2-1
CDR3nt: TGCAGCGTTGAAGCCGCCGACAGGGGTCATTTCAATGAGCAGTTCTTC
CDR3aa: CSVEAADRGHFNEQFF

v_gene: TRBV29-1
abundance: many
d_gene: -
j_gene: TRBJ1-4
CDR3nt: TGCAGCGTTGAAGAGACAGGTTCCCCTTCGGACCTGTTTTTT
CDR3aa: CSVEETGSPSDLFF

v_gene: TRBV28
abundance: -
d_gene: TRBD2
j_gene: TRBJ2-5
CDR3nt: TGTGCCAGCAGCCCGGGACTAGCGGTTCCCAATGAGCAGTACTTC
CDR3aa: CASSPGLAVPNEQYF

v_gene: TRBV18
abundance: few
d_gene: -
j_gene: TRBJ1-6
CDR3nt: TGTGCCAGCTCACCACCGAGCTCCTATAATTCACCCCTCCACTTT
CDR3aa: CASSPPSSYNSPLHF

v_gene: TRBV4-3
abundance: few
d_gene: -
j_gene: TRBJ1-4
CDR3nt: TGCGCCAGCAGCCAAGCCCGGCCCAGCGTGAAGTTGGGTAAGGGAAAACTGTTTTTT
CDR3aa: CASSQARPSVKLGKGKLFF

v_gene: TRBV5-1
abundance: once
d_gene: TRBD2
j_gene: TRBJ2-7
CDR3nt: TGCGCCAGCAGCTTGCAGTGGGAGGGGTCCTACGAGCAGTACTTC
CDR3aa: CASSLQWEGSYEQYF

v_gene: TRBV9
abundance: -
d_gene: -
j_gene: TRBJ2-6
CDR3nt: TGTGCCAGCAGCGCAGAAACTACCTCCGGGGCCAACGTCCTGACTTTC
CDR3aa: CASSAETTSGANVLTF

v_gene: TRBV12-3/TRBV12-4
abundance: -
d_gene: -
j_gene: TRBJ2-1
CDR3nt: TGTGCCAGCACCCTAGGGTCGTGGAATGAGCAGTTCTTC
CDR3aa: CASTLGSWNEQFF

v_gene: TRBV6-6
abundance: many
d_gene: TRBD2
j_gene: TRBJ2-7
CDR3nt: TGTGCCAGCGGGGGGGAATACGAGCAGTACTTC
CDR3aa: CASGGEYEQYF

v_gene: TRBV4-3
abundance: few
d_gene: -
j_gene: TRBJ2-2
CDR3nt: TGCGCCAGCAGCCAGTCATACACCGGGGAGCTGTTTTTT
CDR3aa: CASSQSYTGELFF

v_gene: TRBV5-4
abundance: few
d_gene: -
j_gene: TRBJ1-2
CDR3nt: TGTGCCAGCAGCTTCCGTTTATGGTCTGACGTCTATGGCTACACCTTC
CDR3aa: CASSFRLWSDVYGYTF

v_gene: TRBV3-1
abundance: -
d_gene: -
j_gene: TRBJ2-3
CDR3nt: TGTGCCAGCAGCCAAGAGACAGGGAGGTTGATTACAGATACGCAGTATTTT
CDR3aa: CASSQETGRLITDTQYF

v_gene: TRBV27
abundance: once
d_gene: TRBD1
j_gene: TRBJ1-2
CDR3nt: TGTGCCAGCAGGGACCCAGGGGGATACTATGGCTACACCTTC
CDR3aa: CASRDPGGYYGYTF

v_gene: TRBV4-1
abundance: -
d_gene: -
j_gene: TRBJ2-5
CDR3nt: TGCGCCAGCAGCCAAGTGGTGAGCGCGGGTCTGGAGACCCAGTACTTC
CDR3aa: CASSQVVSAGLETQYF

v_gene: TRBV20-1
abundance: -
d_gene: TRBD1
j_gene: TRBJ2-1
CDR3nt: TGCAGTGCTAGAGGACAGGGACGGGCCTACAATGAGCAGTTCTTC
CDR3aa: CSARGQGRAYNEQFF

v_gene: TRBV25-1
abundance: few
d_gene: TRBD1
j_gene: TRBJ2-5
CDR3nt: TGTGCCAGCAGTGAACCCGGGACAGAAGAGACCCAGTACTTC
CDR3aa: CASSEPGTEETQYF

v_gene: TRBV5-1
abundance: few
d_gene: -
j_gene: TRBJ2-6
CDR3nt: TGCGCCAGCAGCGGGGGACCCGAGACTGGGGCCAACGTCCTGACTTTC
CDR3aa: CASSGGPETGANVLTF

v_gene: TRBV4-2
abundance: -
d_gene: -
j_gene: TRBJ2-2
CDR3nt: TGTGCCAGCAGCCAAAACGACAACTCAGCCACCGGGGAGCTGTTTTTT
CDR3aa: CASSQNDNSATGELFF